This entry features one T cell receptor (beta chain) sequence. The antigen is undetermined. The unsorted samples had 80 million to 95 million PBMCs used for genomic DNA. The data were taken from a study of shared clonotypes between healthy human individuals. General study points: Blood alone was sampled, and tissue repertoires likely differ.

Execution of the assay was at deep level. Evenly divided among several immunoSEQ plates was the genomic DNA of each subset. Profiling relied on immunoSEQ multiplex PCR, and the TCRdb table lists in-frame clones only, not all of them. The data show some 490,000 clones, about 78% seen once. The TCR sequence derives from a woman aged 40 to 49 in good health. Some clones in this sample may be carry-over from other donors' samples. The sample was PBMCs.

The CDR3 DNA is TGTGCCAGCAGCTCCCACTCCGGGGGGAACACTGAAGCTTTCTTT. Its protein is CASSSHSGGNTEAFF. The V call is TRBV6-4, the J call TRBJ1-1; the D gene is possibly TRBD1 (5 bases). This CDR3 comprises 15 residues. Germline V gene data show CDR1 as MRHNA and CDR2 as SNTAGT. V was shortened by 6 bases and J by 1 base, with 15 bases between the two germline ends.